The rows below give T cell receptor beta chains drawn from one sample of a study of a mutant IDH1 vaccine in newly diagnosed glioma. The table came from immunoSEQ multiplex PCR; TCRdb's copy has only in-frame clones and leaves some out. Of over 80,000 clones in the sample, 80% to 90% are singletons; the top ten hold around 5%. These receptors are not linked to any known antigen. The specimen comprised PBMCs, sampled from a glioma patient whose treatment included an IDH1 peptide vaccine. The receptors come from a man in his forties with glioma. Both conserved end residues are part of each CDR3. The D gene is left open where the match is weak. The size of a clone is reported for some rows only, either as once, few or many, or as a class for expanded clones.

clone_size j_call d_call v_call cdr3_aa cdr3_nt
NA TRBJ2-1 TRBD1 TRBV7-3 CASSPRQGYNEQFF TGTGCCAGCAGCCCCCGACAGGGCTACAATGAGCAGTTCTTC
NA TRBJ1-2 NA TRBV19 CASRTPGGYPNYGYTF TGTGCCAGTAGGACCCCTGGGGGATACCCTAACTATGGCTACACCTTC
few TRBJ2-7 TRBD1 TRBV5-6 CASSLAATGGSYEQYF TGTGCCAGCAGCTTGGCGGCGACAGGGGGCTCCTACGAGCAGTACTTC
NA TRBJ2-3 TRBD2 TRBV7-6 CASSLVFGRGTDTQYF TGTGCCAGCAGCTTAGTTTTCGGGAGGGGCACAGATACGCAGTATTTT
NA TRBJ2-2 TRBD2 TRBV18 CASSPEPAGGTGELFF TGTGCCAGCTCACCAGAGCCAGCGGGAGGCACCGGGGAGCTGTTTTTT
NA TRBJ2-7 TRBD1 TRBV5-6 CASSLEVKVGDRSYEQYF TGTGCCAGCAGCTTGGAGGTGAAAGTCGGGGACAGATCCTACGAGCAGTACTTC
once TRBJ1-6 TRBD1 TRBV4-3 CASSPDRGDGSPLHF TGCGCCAGCAGCCCTGACAGGGGGGATGGTTCACCCCTCCACTTT
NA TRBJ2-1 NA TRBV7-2 CASSLELYNEQFF TGTGCCAGCAGCTTAGAGCTCTACAATGAGCAGTTCTTC
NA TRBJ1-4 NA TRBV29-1 CSVDKDEKLFF TGCAGCGTTGACAAGGATGAAAAACTGTTTTTT
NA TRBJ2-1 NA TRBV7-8 CASSRDGTRSNEQFF TGTGCCAGCAGTCGGGACGGGACACGAAGCAATGAGCAGTTCTTC
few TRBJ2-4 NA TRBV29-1 CSVAGKMKNIQYF TGCAGCGTGGCAGGGAAGATGAAAAACATTCAGTACTTC
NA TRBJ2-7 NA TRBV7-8 CASSPDRLGVLQYF TGTGCCAGCAGCCCCGACAGGCTTGGGGTTTTGCAGTACTTC
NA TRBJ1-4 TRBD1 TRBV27 CASSPSRTGVGATNEKLFF TGTGCCAGCAGTCCCTCCCGGACAGGGGTCGGAGCAACTAATGAAAAACTGTTTTTT
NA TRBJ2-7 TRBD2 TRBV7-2 CASSLDDGGRAGEQYF TGTGCCAGCAGCTTAGATGACGGCGGGAGGGCCGGGGAGCAGTACTTC
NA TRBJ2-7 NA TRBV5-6 CASGTTGEHEQYF TGTGCCAGCGGAACTACGGGTGAGCACGAGCAGTACTTC
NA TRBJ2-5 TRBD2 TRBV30 CAWSDLAGGDETQYF TGTGCCTGGAGTGACCTAGCGGGTGGGGATGAGACCCAGTACTTC
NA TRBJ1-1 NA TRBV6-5 CASSYRASSTEAFF TGTGCCAGCAGTTATCGTGCGTCGAGCACTGAAGCTTTCTTT
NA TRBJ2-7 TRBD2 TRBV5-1 CASSWGGTSGRLDEQYF TGCGCCAGCAGCTGGGGTGGGACTAGCGGGAGGCTCGACGAGCAGTACTTC
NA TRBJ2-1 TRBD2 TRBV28 CASSKFGTRVREQFF TGTGCCAGCAGTAAATTCGGGACTAGGGTTCGAGAGCAGTTCTTC
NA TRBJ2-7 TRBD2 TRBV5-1 CASSPGTSGGLVEQYF TGCGCCAGCAGCCCCGGGACTAGCGGGGGATTAGTCGAGCAGTACTTC
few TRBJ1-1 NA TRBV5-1 CASSLLGIADTEAFF TGCGCCAGCAGCTTGTTGGGCATTGCCGACACTGAAGCTTTCTTT
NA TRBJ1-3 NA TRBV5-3 CARDRSGNTIYF TGTGCCAGAGACCGCTCTGGAAACACCATATATTTT
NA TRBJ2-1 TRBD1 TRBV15 CATRTGTGSGDEQFF TGTGCCACCCGAACCGGGACAGGGAGTGGCGATGAGCAGTTCTTC
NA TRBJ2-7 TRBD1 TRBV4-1 CASSRPGQVGYEQYF TGCGCCAGCAGCCGACCGGGACAGGTTGGCTACGAGCAGTACTTC
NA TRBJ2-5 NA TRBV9 CASSVGRAIGLETQYF TGTGCCAGCAGCGTAGGTAGGGCCATTGGGTTGGAGACCCAGTACTTC
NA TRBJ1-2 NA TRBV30 CAWYTDPLYGYTF TGTGCCTGGTACACCGACCCTCTATATGGCTACACCTTC
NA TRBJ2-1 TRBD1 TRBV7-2 CASSSGQVKTNEQFF TGTGCCAGCAGCTCCGGACAGGTAAAAACCAATGAGCAGTTCTTC
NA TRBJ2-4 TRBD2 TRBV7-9 CASSSRTSGGAGPKNIQYF TGTGCCAGCAGCTCCCGGACTAGCGGGGGGGCCGGTCCCAAAAACATTCAGTACTTC
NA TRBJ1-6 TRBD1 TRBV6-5 CASSQQGAHSPLHF TGTGCCAGCAGTCAACAGGGGGCGCATTCACCCCTCCACTTT
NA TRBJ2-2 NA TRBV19 CASRVTVSAGELFF TGTGCCAGTAGGGTGACCGTGTCGGCCGGGGAGCTGTTTTTT
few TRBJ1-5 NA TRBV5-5 CASSHGPGDQPQHF TGTGCCAGCAGCCACGGCCCTGGGGATCAGCCCCAGCATTTT
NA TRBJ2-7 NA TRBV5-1 CASSWSDPRTSEQYF TGCGCCAGCAGCTGGAGCGACCCTCGAACGTCCGAGCAGTACTTC
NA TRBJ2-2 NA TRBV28 CASSFVNTGELFF TGTGCCAGCAGTTTCGTAAACACCGGGGAGCTGTTTTTT
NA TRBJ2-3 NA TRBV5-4 CASKGLTDTQYF TGTGCCAGCAAGGGGCTCACAGATACGCAGTATTTT
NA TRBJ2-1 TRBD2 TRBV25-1 CASSPSGISYNEQFF TGTGCCAGCAGTCCTAGCGGAATCTCCTACAATGAGCAGTTCTTC
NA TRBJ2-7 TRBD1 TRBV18 CASSTGQGASEQYF TGTGCCAGCTCGACCGGACAGGGGGCTTCCGAGCAGTACTTC
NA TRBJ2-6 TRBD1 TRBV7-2 CASSSLNRGAGANVLTF TGTGCCAGCAGCTCCCTTAACAGGGGGGCTGGGGCCAACGTCCTGACTTTC